These 17 T cell receptor beta chains were all obtained from the same sample, sequenced in a study of T-cell memory formation after mild COVID-19. TCRdb passed the 5' RACE reads through MiXCR, listing each CDR3 protein once. The sample has under 250,000 distinct CDR3 sequences; around a tenth are singletons. The material sequenced was PBMCs or a T cell subset sorted from them (not recorded which). The receptors derive from a man aged 18 to 29 who had mild COVID-19 (a few samples of this study predate the infection). Cell type and time point are not known.

The chain is built from TRBV27 and TRBJ2-5; TRBD2 aligns across 13 bases. Germline V gene sequence: CDR1 MNHEY, CDR2 SMNVEV (reference sequence). CDR3 length: 15 residues. V lost 6 bases and J lost 4; bases outside the gene matches: 5. CDR3 nucleotides: TGTGCCAGCAGCATGACTAGCGGGGGGATAGAGACCCAGTACTTC. Translating it yields CASSMTSGGIETQYF.

J is TRBJ2-3 and V is TRBV6-5; no reliable D call. Trimming removed 2 bases from V and 2 bases from J, with 8 bases in between. The CDR3 runs to 14 residues. The germline CDR1 and CDR2 sequences are MNHEY and SVGAGI. This chain's CDR3 is CASSYKQLTDTQYF. The CDR3 DNA sequence: TGTGCCAGCAGTTACAAGCAGCTCACAGATACGCAGTATTTT.

This clonotype was counted a few times. CDR3 amino acids: CASSQGASTDTQYF. The CDR3 region has the DNA TGCGCCAGCAGCCAGGGGGCTAGCACAGATACGCAGTATTTT. The V gene is TRBV4-3, the J gene TRBJ2-3; D is perhaps TRBD1 (6 bases). The CDR3 runs to 14 residues. Germline V lookup: CDR1 LGHNA, CDR2 YSLEER. V dropped 3 bases and J dropped 0 bases, with 7 bases sitting between them.

J is TRBJ2-3 and V is TRBV29-1; D could derive from TRBD1 or TRBD2 (5 bases each). Germline assignment: CDR1 SQVTM and CDR2 ANQGSEA. The CDR3 consists of 18 residues. Deletions cut 5 bases from V and 0 bases from J, with 24 bases between. The CDR3 sequence: CSVKPWAGSIPSTDTQYF. CDR3 DNA sequence: TGCAGCGTTAAACCCTGGGCAGGGAGTATTCCGAGCACAGATACGCAGTATTTT.

This clonotype was seen only a few times. The CDR3 sequence is CAWSTSGAYNEQFF. CDR3 sequence (DNA): TGTGCCTGGAGTACTAGCGGGGCTTACAATGAGCAGTTCTTC. The genes are TRBV30 and TRBJ2-1; 10 bases match TRBD2. CDR3 length: 14 amino acids. V lost 2 bases to trimming and J lost 4 bases; unmatched junction nucleotides: 2. Germline lookup yields CDR1 GTSNPN and CDR2 SVGIG (reference sequence).

V usage is TRBV5-1 and J usage is TRBJ1-2, with 8 bases aligning to TRBD1. Germline lookup yields CDR1 SGHRS and CDR2 YFSETQ. The CDR3 consists of 13 residues. Trimming cost V 0 bases and J 8 bases; bases outside gene matches: 3. CDR3 sequence (DNA): TGCGCCAGCAGCTTGGTACAGGGGGTCGGCTACACCTTC. As protein: CASSLVQGVGYTF.

This clonotype was detected a few times. This chain uses TRBV20-1 with TRBJ2-5, with 8 bases fitting TRBD2. The junction had 8 bases not matched to a gene; V was cut back by 4 bases and J by 4 bases. This CDR3 has 14 residues. Germline CDR1 reads DFQATT; CDR2 reads SNEGSKA (reference sequence). The CDR3 coding sequence is TGCAGTGCTACCCTCGGGGGGGCCGGAGAGACCCAGTACTTC. Protein product: CSATLGGAGETQYF.

This clonotype was observed a few times. This chain uses TRBV12-3 or TRBV12-4 with TRBJ2-3; 10 positions match TRBD2. The CDR3 totals 15 residues. V lost 2 bases and J lost 8; bases outside the gene matches: 7. DNA for the CDR3: TGTGCCAGCAGTTTATCCAGCGGGGGGGTTGTTACGCAGTATTTT. Amino acids: CASSLSSGGVVTQYF.

The chain couples TRBV5-1 to TRBJ2-2; D gene ambiguous. The germline V gene has CDR1 SGHRS and CDR2 YFSETQ. This CDR3 has 15 residues. V was shortened by 0 bases and J by 5 bases, with 11 bases between the two germline ends. CDR3 sequence reads: CASSLVAVRTGELFF. The CDR3 region has the DNA TGCGCCAGCAGCTTGGTGGCAGTGCGGACCGGGGAGCTGTTTTTT.

There are a few counts of this clonotype. The chain joins TRBV27 to TRBJ1-5; D is undetermined. V shed 2 bases and J shed 5 bases, with 13 bases lying between them. Germline V gene sequence: CDR1 MNHEY, CDR2 SMNVEV (reference sequence). The CDR3 sequence is 15 residues long. The CDR3 bases are TGTGCCAGCAGTTTACGATATCGTGGAGATCAGCCCCAGCATTTT. Encoded protein: CASSLRYRGDQPQHF.

Many counts were recorded for this clonotype. The J gene is TRBJ2-2, the V gene TRBV4-3; 11 bases are shared with TRBD2. V lost 0 bases, J lost 3 bases, and 6 bases stayed unmatched. In germline, CDR1 is LGHNA, CDR2 YSLEER. CDR3 length: 18 amino acids. The CDR3 loop is CASSQDPSGGWYTGELFF. CDR3 coding DNA: TGCGCCAGCAGCCAAGACCCTAGCGGGGGGTGGTACACCGGGGAGCTGTTTTTT.

V is TRBV27 and J is TRBJ1-1; D unclear. This CDR3 has 15 amino acids. CDR1 and CDR2 (germline): MNHEY, SMNVEV (reference sequence). V lost 6 bases to trimming and J lost 0 bases, with 14 bases between them. CDR3 nucleotide sequence: TGTGCCAGCAGGGGCACAGTTTATATGAACACTGAAGCTTTCTTT. It encodes CASRGTVYMNTEAFF.

This clonotype was observed a few times. The rearrangement links TRBV4-1 to TRBJ1-4; TRBD1 matches at 9 bases. The CDR3 consists of 14 residues. Germline-derived CDR1 and CDR2 are MGHRA and YSYEKL. J was trimmed by 12 bases and V by 4 bases; bases with no gene match: 9. CDR3 region: CASSPTGGRNELFF. CDR3 nucleotide sequence: TGCGCCAGCAGCCCGACAGGGGGTCGCAACGAACTGTTTTTT.

V and J are TRBV12-3 or TRBV12-4 and TRBJ2-3; D unclear. The CDR3 runs 14 residues. Trimming pared 3 bases from V and 1 base from J, leaving 8 bases between. In DNA, the CDR3 is TGTGCCAGCAGTTTTACGGACGGCACAGATACGCAGTATTTT. Its translation is CASSFTDGTDTQYF.

The chain couples TRBV6-5 to TRBJ1-3; D is unresolved. V was shortened by 0 bases and J by 0 bases, with 9 bases between the two germline ends. There are 16 residues in the CDR3. Germline V lookup: CDR1 MNHEY, CDR2 SVGAGI. CDR3 sequence: CASSYSGSYSGNTIYF. In DNA form, the CDR3 reads TGTGCCAGCAGTTACTCGGGGTCCTACTCTGGAAACACCATATATTTT.

This clonotype was seen many times. The chain joins TRBV11-3 to TRBJ2-1, with 8 positions matching TRBD1. CDR3 size: 14 residues. V lost 5 bases, J lost 7 bases, and 7 bases stayed unmatched. Looked up from germline, CDR1 is SGHNT and CDR2 is YENEEA. The CDR3 sequence: CASSTRTGWNEQFF. The CDR3 nucleotides are TGTGCCAGCAGCACCCGGACAGGGTGGAATGAGCAGTTCTTC.

A few counts support this clonotype. V gene TRBV4-3 combines with J gene TRBJ2-7; 8 positions agree with TRBD1. Per germline, CDR1 LGHNA and CDR2 YSLEER. The CDR3 is 13 residues long. Losses at the gene ends were 7 bases for V and 2 bases for J; bases not matched to a gene: 4. The CDR3: CASNRGQAYEQYF. CDR3 nucleotide sequence: TGCGCCAGCAATCGGGGACAGGCCTACGAGCAGTACTTC.